The 10 T cell receptor beta chains presented below share a single source sample, sequenced in a study of post-analysis software for immune sequencing data. Study results and caveats: Comparison of patients with controls showed roughly five TRBV segments more frequent in patients, TRBV5-6, TRBV5-1 and TRBV20-1 among them.

Unique molecular identifiers tagged the TCR beta cDNA libraries. TCRdb passed the PCR reads through MiXCR, listing each CDR3 protein once. The sample has roughly 600,000 distinct CDR3 sequences; about 40% are singletons. Their antigen targets remain unknown. Sequenced: blood. The receptor set was obtained from a girl aged 5 to 17 with multiple sclerosis.

This clonotype was seen a few times. V is TRBV20-1 and J is TRBJ1-5; TRBD1 might be the D (5 bases). The CDR3 covers 11 residues. Germline V CDR1 and CDR2: DFQATT, SNEGSKA (reference sequence). V gave up 6 bases and J gave up 9 bases, with 12 bases separating them. This CDR3 reads CSAAGVGPQHF. The CDR3 DNA sequence: TGCAGTGCGGCGGGGGTTGGGCCCCAGCATTTT.

The J gene is TRBJ2-5, the V gene TRBV6-6, with D perhaps matching TRBD2 (5 bases). The CDR3 is made up of 14 amino acids. Between the trimmed V and J ends, which lost 0 bases and 0 bases, there was a span of 5 bases. Per the germline V gene, CDR1 is MNHNY and CDR2 is SVGAGI (reference sequence). The chain's CDR3 is CASSYSADQETQYF. The CDR3 DNA reads TGTGCCAGCAGTTACTCAGCGGACCAAGAGACCCAGTACTTC.

The chain combines TRBV3-1 with TRBJ2-5; D is undetermined. The end of the DNA fits TRBJ2-7 better, so the J call may be wrong. The CDR3 is 14 residues long. Germline V lookup: CDR1 LGHDT, CDR2 YNNKEL (reference sequence). The CDR3 sequence: CASSLLKSRDEQYF. DNA for the CDR3: TGTGCCAGCAGCCTCTTAAAAAGTCGAGACGAGCAGTACTTC.

J is TRBJ2-1 and V is TRBV29-1; 8 bases are shared with TRBD1. Germline assignment: CDR1 SQVTM and CDR2 ANQGSEA. V trimming: 6 bases; J trimming: 9 bases; junction bases outside the gene matches: 13. CDR3 length: 14 residues. The CDR3 loop is CSVTGDSVGPEQFF. The CDR3 DNA follows: TGCAGCGTGACAGGGGACTCGGTCGGGCCTGAGCAGTTCTTC.

The chain employs TRBV5-1 and TRBJ2-1; TRBD1 matches 11 bases. This CDR3 comprises 13 residues. V shed 4 bases, J shed 8 bases, and the junction held 2 bases outside the gene matches. In germline, CDR1 is SGHRS, CDR2 YFSETQ. For the CDR3, the DNA is TGCGCCAGCAGCCGGGGACAGGGGGATGAGCAGTTCTTC. It codes for CASSRGQGDEQFF.

This clonotype came up once. This chain links TRBV6-5 with TRBJ2-2; the match to TRBD2 covers 9 bases. The germline V gene encodes CDR1 MNHEY and CDR2 SVGAGI. V dropped 1 base and J dropped 0; count of bases not matched to a gene: 6. This CDR3 comprises 18 residues. For the CDR3, the DNA is TGTGCCAGCAGTTACTTAACCGGGACTAGCTCGAACACCGGGGAGCTGTTTTTT. As protein: CASSYLTGTSSNTGELFF.

This clonotype was found a few times. The chain is built from TRBV9 and TRBJ2-3, with 8 bases identical to TRBD1. CDR3 length: 16 residues. V shed 2 bases and J 6 bases; nucleotides not matched to a gene: 11. Per germline, CDR1 SGDLS and CDR2 YYNGEE. For the CDR3, the DNA is TGTGCCAGCAGCGTCTCAGGGGGCGCATTGGCGGATACGCAGTATTTT. Translating gives CASSVSGGALADTQYF.

With regard to this clonotype: This may stem from a read error, because a much larger clone lies one nucleotide away. This chain uses TRBV5-1 with TRBJ2-3; 9 nucleotides align to TRBD2. Germline V gene data show CDR1 as SGHRS and CDR2 as YFSETQ. V lost 0 bases, J lost 1 base, and 6 bases stayed unmatched. The CDR3 length is 17 residues. Here the CDR3 reads CASSLAASGKGTDTQYF. Written as DNA, the CDR3 is TGCGCCAGCAGCTTGGCCGCTAGCGGGAAGGGCACAGATACGCAGTATTTT.

The chain employs TRBV4-2 and TRBJ2-3; tentatively, D is TRBD1 (6 bases). The CDR3 extends over 16 amino acids. Germline V gene sequence: CDR1 LGHNA, CDR2 YNFKEQ. V was pared by 1 base and J by 3 bases, with 14 bases between. This chain's CDR3 is CASSQASGVPTDTQYF. The CDR3 coding sequence is TGTGCCAGCAGCCAAGCGTCAGGGGTACCTACAGATACGCAGTATTTT.

In regard to this clonotype: At one end the junction does not follow the germline gene, possibly because of a read error. The gene calls are TRBV6-5 and TRBJ2-2; 8 bases align to TRBD1. In germline, CDR1 is MNHEY, CDR2 SVGAGI. This CDR3 has 14 amino acids. The CDR3 sequence is CASSFRGLTGELFF. CDR3 nucleotides: TGTGCCAGTAGTTTCAGGGGGCTTACCGGGGAGCTGTTTTTT.